The 27 T cell receptor beta chains reported below all come from one sample, sequenced in a study of breast tumors, draining lymph nodes, adjacent tissues. Axillary draining lymph nodes of breast cancer patients supplied the node samples. TCRdb reprocessed the multiplex PCR reads with MiXCR, giving one entry per CDR3 protein. The sample lists more than 85,000 distinct CDR3 sequences; 21% were seen once. Sequenced material: axillary lymph node tissue. These receptors were collected from a female donor with breast cancer. Some clones in this sample may be carry-over from other donors' samples.

Worth noting for this clonotype: A read error may explain this, as a much larger clone is one base away. The V and J genes are TRBV29-1 and TRBJ2-1, with no clear D. The CDR3 runs to 10 residues. Germline lookup yields CDR1 SQVTM and CDR2 ANQGSEA. Trimming shortened V by 7 bases and J by 7 bases, and 8 bases separated the two germline ends. For the CDR3, the DNA is TGCAGCGCTACAGAAAATGAGCAGTTCTTC. This encodes CSATENEQFF.

This clonotype was found many times. The chain carries TRBV2 and TRBJ1-2, with 7 bases that match TRBD1. CDR1 is SNHLY, CDR2 FYNNEI, per germline. This CDR3 spans 15 amino acids. V was clipped by 7 bases and J by 0 bases; unmatched bases: 8. This CDR3 is CASNLNGQANYGYTF. The CDR3 DNA reads TGTGCCAGCAACCTTAACGGACAGGCTAACTATGGCTACACCTTC.

This clonotype occurred many times. This chain links TRBV2 with TRBJ2-1, with 7 bases lining up with TRBD1. Germline CDR1 SNHLY, CDR2 FYNNEI. The junction had 3 bases not matched to a gene; V was cut back by 4 bases and J by 6 bases. The CDR3 has 13 residues. CDR3 nucleotides: TGTGCCAGCAGTGGAGACAGGGTCAATGAGCAGTTCTTC. Its translation: CASSGDRVNEQFF.

Turning to this clonotype: A read error may produce the germline difference seen at one junction end. This rearrangement joins TRBV2 to TRBJ2-3; 7 bases fit TRBD1. This CDR3 has 14 amino acids. Germline-derived CDR1 and CDR2 are SNHLY and FYNNEI. Written as DNA, the CDR3 is TGTGCCAGCAGTAGACAGGGAATCACAGATACGCGGTATTTT. Residues: CASSRQGITDTRYF.

The genes are TRBV19 and TRBJ1-1; 8 bases match TRBD1. Germline trimming cut 1 base from V and 8 bases from J; bases unmatched to any gene: 3. Germline V gene data show CDR1 as LNHDA and CDR2 as SQIVND (reference sequence). CDR3 length equals 13 residues. CDR3 nucleotide sequence: TGTGCCAGTAGTATAGGTGGGACAGGAGAAGCTTTCTTT. Protein product: CASSIGGTGEAFF.

The chain combines TRBV7-9 with TRBJ2-2; the D call may be TRBD1 or TRBD2 (6 bases each). This CDR3 region has 15 residues. Germline assignment: CDR1 SEHNR and CDR2 FQNEAQ (reference sequence). The ends were cut back, 3 bases at V and 4 bases at J, with 12 bases in the middle. CDR3 residues: CASSLRGGSTGELFF. The CDR3 nucleotides are TGTGCCAGCAGCTTGAGAGGGGGGAGCACCGGGGAGCTGTTTTTT.

This clonotype has ten or more counts. The rearrangement links TRBV6-5 to TRBJ2-7, with D unclear. Germline values: CDR1 MNHEY, CDR2 SVGAGI. CDR3 length: 15 amino acids. The V end was cut by 6 bases, the J end by 3 bases, with 18 bases between. The CDR3 reads CASSPGAVDVYEQYF. The CDR3 nucleotides read TGTGCCAGCAGCCCAGGCGCCGTGGACGTCTACGAGCAGTACTTC.

The table lists this clonotype with many counts. This chain joins TRBV7-8 and TRBJ2-1, with TRBD2 matching over 11 bases. With 4 bases clipped from V and 5 bases from J, the junction kept 7 bases outside the gene matches. This CDR3 is built from 16 residues. Germline CDR1 and CDR2: SGHVS and FQNEAQ. The CDR3 nucleotides are TGTGCCAGCAGCTCGGGACTAGCGGACAGAAACAATGAGCAGTTCTTC. Encoded protein: CASSSGLADRNNEQFF.

This clonotype was found a few times. This rearrangement joins TRBV6-5 to TRBJ2-6; perhaps TRBD1 as D (6 bases). The CDR3 totals 15 residues. The germline gives CDR1 MNHEY, CDR2 SVGAGI. V was pared by 5 bases and J by 1 base, with 9 bases between. In DNA form, the CDR3 reads TGTGCCAGCAGTCTACAGGGTTCTGGGGCCAACGTCCTGACTTTC. This codes for CASSLQGSGANVLTF.

This clonotype was observed at least ten times. The rearrangement joins TRBV30 to TRBJ2-7; 10 bases are a match to TRBD2. CDR1 and CDR2 (germline): GTSNPN, SVGIG (reference sequence). J was trimmed by 4 bases and V by 5 bases; bases with no gene match: 5. The CDR3 spans 13 residues. The CDR3 region has the DNA TGTGCCTGGGGGCTAGCGGGAGTTTACGAGCAGTACTTC. Translation gives CAWGLAGVYEQYF.

There are many counts of this clonotype. This chain joins TRBV5-1 and TRBJ2-1; D gene uncertain. V gave up 1 base and J gave up 0 bases, with 8 bases separating them. Germline V gene data show CDR1 as SGHRS and CDR2 as YFSETQ. This CDR3 spans 15 amino acids. CDR3 region: CASSLTESSYNEQFF. The CDR3 nucleotides read TGCGCCAGCAGCTTGACGGAAAGCTCCTACAATGAGCAGTTCTTC. The whole variable domain, remainder taken from reference TRBV5-1 and TRBJ2-1, is KAGVTQTPRYLIKTRGQQVTLSCSPISGHRSVSWYQQTPGQGLQFLFEYFSETQRNKGNFPGRFSGRQFSNSRSEMNVSTLELGDSALYLCASSLTESSYNEQFFGPGTRLTVL.

This clonotype was seen repeatedly, ten times or more. This rearrangement joins TRBV20-1 to TRBJ2-3; no clear D gene. Germline values: CDR1 DFQATT, CDR2 SNEGSKA (reference sequence). The CDR3 is made up of 11 amino acids. V was pared by 6 bases and J by 2 bases, with 6 bases between. CDR3 DNA: TGCAGTGCGGGCCTCACAGATACGCAGTATTTT. Translation gives CSAGLTDTQYF.

In its sample, this clonotype was seen many times. V is TRBV5-1 and J is TRBJ2-5, with TRBD1 matching over 10 bases. The V gene end was trimmed by 5 bases and the J gene end by 6 bases; junction bases not matched to a gene: 4. The CDR3 length is 13 residues. Germline CDR1 is SGHRS and CDR2 is YFSETQ. The CDR3 sequence is CASSWDRGQTQYF. In nucleotides, the CDR3 is TGCGCCAGCAGTTGGGACAGGGGACAGACCCAGTACTTC.

About this clonotype: Given a much more abundant clone one base away, this may be a read error. V usage is TRBV5-7 and J usage is TRBJ1-3, with 7 bases aligning to TRBD1. TRBV5-7 is designated an ORF whose function remains uncertain. V was pared by 2 bases and J by 0 bases, with 2 bases of the junction left unmatched. CDR3 size: 15 residues. CDR3 residues: CASSFGTASGNTIYF. The CDR3 bases are TGTGCCAGCAGCTTTGGGACAGCCTCTGGAAACACCATATATTTT.

The rearrangement joins TRBV5-1 to TRBJ1-1; 8 nucleotides match TRBD1. In germline, CDR1 is SGHRS, CDR2 YFSETQ. V gave up 0 bases and J gave up 5 bases; unmatched junction bases: 9. The CDR3 spans 16 residues. The CDR3 DNA is TGCGCCAGCAGCTTGGCACCAGGGGGCGCGAGTACTGAAGCTTTCTTT. Translation gives CASSLAPGGASTEAFF.

As for this clonotype: A much bigger clone sits one base away, suggesting this may be a read error. This sequence joins TRBV5-1 and TRBJ1-5; D possibly corresponds to TRBD1 (5 bases). The CDR3 consists of 14 residues. The V gene's germline CDR1 is SGHRS and CDR2 YFSETQ. The CDR3 region is CVSSLGGQNQPQHF. The CDR3 nucleotides are TGCGTCAGCAGTTTGGGGGGTCAAAATCAGCCCCAGCATTTT.

This clonotype was found many times. The chain uses TRBV29-1 and TRBJ1-2; 9 bases are shared with TRBD1. This CDR3 region has 13 residues. Trimming cost V 7 bases and J 6 bases; bases outside gene matches: 9. CDR1 and CDR2 (germline): SQVTM, ANQGSEA. The CDR3 sequence is CSAGDRDRDGYTF. The CDR3 DNA sequence: TGCAGCGCCGGGGACAGGGACAGAGATGGCTACACCTTC.

V usage is TRBV9 and J usage is TRBJ1-1, with a tentative D call TRBD1 (5 bases). The CDR3 contains 13 residues. Germline loops: CDR1 SGDLS, CDR2 YYNGEE. The germline V and J ends were trimmed by 3 bases and 6 bases, with 12 bases remaining between them. The CDR3 coding sequence is TGTGCCAGCAGCGCGCACCAGGGCGCTGAAGCTTTCTTT. It specifies CASSAHQGAEAFF.

This clonotype came up many times. This sequence joins TRBV12-3 or TRBV12-4 and TRBJ2-2, with a tentative D call TRBD1 (5 bases). The CDR3 is 13 residues long. Trimming cost V 2 bases and J 5 bases, with 6 bases left between them. The CDR3 DNA sequence: TGTGCCAGCAGTTTAACAGGAACCGGGGAGCTGTTTTTT. Translating it yields CASSLTGTGELFF.

Notes on this clonotype: A much larger clone is a single base away; this may be a read error. The chain joins TRBV19 to TRBJ2-5; D is perhaps TRBD2 (5 bases). CDR1 LNHDA and CDR2 SQIVND come from the germline V gene (reference sequence). The CDR3 has 14 amino acids. The CDR3 DNA sequence: TGTGCCTGTAGCATGGGGAGCCCCAGAGAGACCCAGTACTTC. Residues: CACSMGSPRETQYF.

The rearrangement links TRBV7-9 to TRBJ1-6; D is unclear. The CDR3 extends over 16 amino acids. Looked up from germline, CDR1 is SEHNR and CDR2 is FQNEAQ (reference sequence). V gave up 5 bases and J gave up 11 bases, with 22 bases separating them. CDR3 sequence reads: CASSPTSGVDKTPLHF. The CDR3 bases are TGTGCCAGCAGCCCAACCTCCGGGGTCGACAAGACACCCCTCCACTTT. The whole variable domain, remainder taken from reference TRBV7-9 and TRBJ1-6, is DTGVSQNPRHKITKRGQNVTFRCDPISEHNRLYWYRQTLGQGPEFLTYFQNEAQLEKSRLLSDRFSAERPKGSFSTLEIQRTEQGDSAMYLCASSPTSGVDKTPLHFGNGTRLTVT.

This clonotype showed up many times. The J gene is TRBJ2-4, the V gene TRBV10-3, with D unresolved. This CDR3 is built from 12 residues. The V gene's germline CDR1 is ENHRY and CDR2 SYGVKD. Trimming took 5 bases from V and 9 from J, leaving 11 bases between them. The CDR3 region is CAISHDDGIQYF. DNA of the CDR3: TGTGCCATCAGTCACGACGACGGCATTCAGTACTTC.

The table lists this clonotype with a few counts. This chain connects TRBV19 to TRBJ2-2; D is unresolved. V was clipped by 3 bases and J by 6 bases, with 17 bases between them. The CDR3 is 16 residues long. Germline V gene sequence: CDR1 LNHDA, CDR2 SQIVND (reference sequence). The CDR3 reads CASSMRLEGFPGELFF. CDR3 in DNA: TGTGCCAGTAGTATGCGGCTAGAAGGCTTCCCCGGGGAGCTGTTTTTT.

Note on this clonotype: A much bigger clone sits one base away, suggesting this may be a read error. The CDR3 carries no conserved terminal phenylalanine or tryptophan, so it likely arises from a read error. This sequence joins TRBV5-4 and TRBJ2-5; 7 nucleotides match TRBD2. The CDR3 is 14 residues long. J was trimmed by 7 bases and V by 4 bases; bases with no gene match: 10. Germline CDR1 reads SGHNT; CDR2 reads YYREEE (reference sequence). CDR3 coding DNA: TGTGCCAGCAGCCCGGGACGGGAGGTAGGGACCCAGTACCTC. Protein: CASSPGREVGTQYL.

This clonotype was counted many times. The V and J genes are TRBV15 and TRBJ2-3; 11 nucleotides align to TRBD2. CDR1 LNHNV and CDR2 YYDKDF come from the germline V gene (reference sequence). Germline trimming cut 2 bases from V and 6 bases from J; bases unmatched to any gene: 10. This CDR3 is 17 amino acids long. The CDR3 DNA reads as TGTGCCACCAGCAGAACCCTTACTAGCGGGGGAAGGGATACGCAGTATTTT. Amino acids: CATSRTLTSGGRDTQYF. The full variable domain, rest sourced from reference TRBV15 and TRBJ2-3, is DAMVIQNPRYQVTQFGKPVTLSCSQTLNHNVMYWYQQKSSQAPKLLFHYYDKDFNNEADTPDNFQSRRPNTSFCFLDIRSPGLGDTAMYLCATSRTLTSGGRDTQYFGPGTRLTVL.

J is TRBJ2-2 and V is TRBV9; 11 positions match TRBD1. This CDR3 region has 18 residues. Trimming at V came to 4 bases and at J to 5 bases, leaving 13 bases not matched to a gene. In germline, CDR1 is SGDLS, CDR2 YYNGEE. The DNA of the CDR3 is TGTGCCAGCAGCCCCAGAACCCGGGACAGGGGGTTTACCGGGGAGCTGTTTTTT. Translation gives CASSPRTRDRGFTGELFF.

This clonotype was seen at least ten times. The V call is TRBV6-1, the J call TRBJ2-7; D is unclear. The CDR3 extends over 17 amino acids. V dropped 2 bases and J dropped 1 base, with 18 bases sitting between them. Germline V CDR1 and CDR2: MNHNS, SASEGT. CDR3 protein: CASSELSGEPHSYEQYF. The CDR3 DNA sequence: TGTGCCAGCAGTGAACTGTCCGGCGAACCTCATTCCTACGAGCAGTACTTC.